This passage covers 29 T cell receptor beta chains from one sample sequenced in a study of CD8+ T cells in alopecia areata. Documented treatment: oral pan-JAK inhibitor, 5-10 mg twice daily. Following extraction, RNA underwent reverse transcription to cDNA, which served as the sequencing template. TCRdb's copy holds only in-frame clones and misses some; the assay was immunoSEQ multiplex PCR. This table holds around 290,000 clones, 58% found once. The sequences come from CD4+ T cells sorted from blood, collected at week 24, from a patient treated with tofacitinib. These receptors were collected from a human donor with alopecia areata.

This clone appeared once. This specimen includes other DNA sequences encoding the same CDR3. The chain has TRBV29-1 and TRBJ1-1, with D possibly TRBD1 on 6 matching bases. V shed 1 base and J shed 1 base, with 7 bases lying between them. The CDR3 has 13 amino acids. Germline V lookup: CDR1 SQVTM, CDR2 ANQGSEA. As DNA, the CDR3 is TGCAGCGTTGAAGTGGGACAGAACACTGAAGCTTTCTTT. Encoded protein: CSVEVGQNTEAFF.

The rearrangement links TRBV7-2 to TRBJ2-7, with 9 bases fitting TRBD2. Trimming took 5 bases from V and 10 from J; bases not matched to a gene: 12. CDR1 and CDR2 (germline): SGHTA, FQGNSA. CDR3 length equals 14 residues. The CDR3 reads CASSPGAGGLPQYF. For the CDR3, the DNA is TGTGCCAGCAGCCCCGGGGCGGGGGGGCTCCCTCAGTACTTC. The full variable domain, its missing parts supplied by reference TRBV7-2 and TRBJ2-7, is GAGVSQSPSNKVTEKGKDVELRCDPISGHTALYWYRQSLGQGLEFLIYFQGNSAPDKSGLPSDRFSAERTGGSVSTLTIQRTQQEDSAVYLCASSPGAGGLPQYFGPGTRLTVT.

The chain has TRBV7-9 and TRBJ1-2, with TRBD1 matching over 10 bases. The ends lost 5 bases at V and 7 bases at J; junction bases unmatched: 13. The CDR3 spans 16 residues. Germline V CDR1 and CDR2: SEHNR, FQNEAQ (reference sequence). The CDR3 here is CASSPSLPGQGTGYTF. CDR3 in DNA: TGTGCCAGCAGCCCCTCACTCCCGGGACAGGGGACTGGCTACACCTTC.

This clone was counted only a few times. The V and J genes are TRBV2 and TRBJ1-2; the D gene is possibly TRBD1 (6 bases). With 3 bases removed from V and 6 bases from J, the gap between germline ends came to 20 bases. The CDR3 is 16 residues long. Germline values: CDR1 SNHLY, CDR2 FYNNEI. In DNA form, the CDR3 reads TGTGCCAGCAGTGAGCTTTGGGCAGGGGTTGAAAATGGCTACACCTTC. Translating it yields CASSELWAGVENGYTF. Full variable domain (rest looked up from reference TRBV2 and TRBJ1-2): EPEVTQTPSHQVTQMGQEVILRCVPISNHLYFYWYRQILGQKVEFLVSFYNNEISEKSEIFDDQFSVERPDGSNFTLKIRSTKLEDSAMYFCASSELWAGVENGYTFGSGTRLTVV.

The gene calls are TRBV9 and TRBJ1-2, with TRBD1 matching over 8 bases. Germline CDR1 SGDLS, CDR2 YYNGEE. CDR3 size: 12 residues. Losses at the gene ends were 3 bases for V and 7 bases for J; bases not matched to a gene: 2. The CDR3 region is CASSGGQGGYTF. The CDR3 DNA sequence: TGTGCCAGCAGCGGTGGACAGGGTGGCTACACCTTC.

This clone has more than one count but fewer than ten. The rearrangement joins TRBV7-2 to TRBJ2-1; 8 bases match TRBD2. Losses at the gene ends were 6 bases for V and 6 bases for J; bases not matched to a gene: 10. The CDR3 is 15 residues long. Germline V gene lookup returns CDR1 SGHTA and CDR2 FQGNSA. CDR3 region: CASRSGGGLSNEQFF. In DNA form, the CDR3 reads TGTGCCAGCAGGTCCGGCGGGGGGTTAAGCAATGAGCAGTTCTTC.

V usage is TRBV12-5 and J usage is TRBJ2-3; 7 bases are a match to TRBD2. Trimming at V came to 3 bases and at J to 4 bases, leaving 10 bases not matched to a gene. Germline loops: CDR1 LGHNT, CDR2 FRNRAP. The CDR3 loop spans 16 amino acids. CDR3 loop: CASGFEFAGRADTQYF. The CDR3 bases are TGTGCTAGTGGTTTTGAATTCGCGGGGAGGGCAGATACGCAGTATTTT.

This sequence joins TRBV2 and TRBJ1-1; TRBD1 agrees at 12 bases. V lost 8 bases and J lost 5; bases outside the gene matches: 6. The CDR3 has 14 residues. The germline gives CDR1 SNHLY, CDR2 FYNNEI. CDR3 sequence: CASSWDRGRTEAFF. The CDR3 nucleotides read TGTGCCAGCTCCTGGGACAGGGGGCGGACTGAAGCTTTCTTT.

Note on this clone: Other DNA sequences in this sample translate to the same CDR3. The chain combines TRBV10-3 with TRBJ2-3; tentative D call: TRBD1 (6 bases). This CDR3 contains 14 residues. V was pared by 0 bases and J by 4 bases, with 8 bases between. Germline CDR1 and CDR2: ENHRY and SYGVKD. CDR3 loop: CAISESTGADTQYF. CDR3 bases: TGTGCCATCAGTGAGTCGACAGGCGCAGATACGCAGTATTTT.

The rearrangement links TRBV2 to TRBJ1-4; TRBD1 matches at 8 bases. There are 14 residues in the CDR3. V was pared by 5 bases and J by 3 bases, with 2 bases of the junction left unmatched. Germline V gene sequence: CDR1 SNHLY, CDR2 FYNNEI. DNA for the CDR3: TGTGCCAGCAGTACGGACAGGGCTAATGAAAAACTGTTTTTT. Translation: CASSTDRANEKLFF.

The V and J genes are TRBV7-2 and TRBJ2-3, with TRBD2 matching over 12 bases. Per germline, CDR1 SGHTA and CDR2 FQGNSA. The CDR3 runs 16 residues. Trimming at V came to 5 bases and at J to 2 bases, leaving 5 bases not matched to a gene. The DNA of the CDR3 is TGTGCCAGCAGCCCCGGACTAGCGGGGAACACAGATACGCAGTATTTT. It yields the protein CASSPGLAGNTDTQYF.

This clone was observed a few times. The same CDR3 arises from other DNA sequences in this sample as well. V and J are TRBV5-1 and TRBJ1-1; perhaps TRBD1 as D (6 bases). The CDR3 is 14 residues long. Germline V gene data show CDR1 as SGHRS and CDR2 as YFSETQ. With 0 bases removed from V and 4 bases from J, the gap between germline ends came to 10 bases. The CDR3 DNA follows: TGCGCCAGCAGCTTGGCCAGGGGAAGCACTGAAGCTTTCTTT. It codes for CASSLARGSTEAFF.

For the CDR3, the DNA is TGTGCCGGCCGGGGACAGGGGACCGGGGAGCTGTTTTTT. Translation gives CAGRGQGTGELFF. This chain joins TRBV30 and TRBJ2-2; 10 bases line up with TRBD1. There are 13 residues in the CDR3. Germline CDR1 and CDR2: GTSNPN and SVGIG (reference sequence). V trimming: 8 bases; J trimming: 5 bases; junction bases outside the gene matches: 5.

The chain joins TRBV4-2 to TRBJ1-5; D gene unclear. This CDR3 region has 15 residues. Per the germline V gene, CDR1 is LGHNA and CDR2 is YNFKEQ. Trimming pared 4 bases from V and 2 bases from J, leaving 12 bases between. The CDR3 DNA is TGTGCCAGCAGCCCTGCCCAGGTAGGCAATCAGCCCCAGCATTTT. This encodes CASSPAQVGNQPQHF.

This clone was recorded a few times. The chain recombines TRBV28 with TRBJ2-5, with D tentatively TRBD2 (7 bases). The CDR3 contains 16 residues. The germline V gene has CDR1 MDHEN and CDR2 SYDVKM. V was pared by 4 bases and J by 4 bases, with 19 bases between. CDR3 sequence reads: CASSSSSSGEGETQYF. The CDR3 nucleotides are TGTGCCAGCAGTTCTTCATCCTCAGGGGAGGGAGAGACCCAGTACTTC. Based on the CDR3 plus reference TRBV28 and TRBJ2-5, the full variable domain is DVKVTQSSRYLVKRTGEKVFLECVQDMDHENMFWYRQDPGLGLRLIYFSYDVKMKEKGDIPEGYSVSREKKERFSLILESASTNQTSMYLCASSSSSSGEGETQYFGPGTRLLVL.

This chain uses TRBV28 with TRBJ1-5; D is unresolved. Germline V gene data show CDR1 as MDHEN and CDR2 as SYDVKM. The germline V and J ends were trimmed by 10 bases and 2 bases, with 6 bases remaining between them. CDR3 size: 11 residues. The CDR3 DNA sequence: TGTGCCACCGGGGGCAATCAGCCCCAGCATTTT. It is translated as CATGGNQPQHF.

J is TRBJ1-5 and V is TRBV19, with TRBD1 matching 7 bases. The CDR3 sequence is 12 residues long. Germline V gene sequence: CDR1 LNHDA, CDR2 SQIVND (reference sequence). CDR3 bases: TGTGTAACCGGTAACAGGGGACAGCCCCAGCATTTT. It yields the protein CVTGNRGQPQHF.

The chain links TRBV11-2 to TRBJ1-6, with D possibly matching TRBD1 (5 bases). The CDR3 has 15 amino acids. Germline V gene sequence: CDR1 SGHAT, CDR2 FQNNGV. Trimming cost V 1 base and J 6 bases, with 10 bases left between them. The chain's CDR3 is CASSLGQGLNSPLHF. For the CDR3, the DNA is TGTGCCAGCAGCTTAGGGCAGGGCCTTAATTCACCCCTCCACTTT.

The V call is TRBV29-1, the J call TRBJ1-4; D perhaps matches TRBD1 (5 bases). Germline lookup yields CDR1 SQVTM and CDR2 ANQGSEA. CDR3 length equals 13 residues. V dropped 3 bases and J dropped 5 bases, with 10 bases sitting between them. For the CDR3, the DNA is TGCAGCGTTGAGAAAGGGGCAAATGAAAAACTGTTTTTT. Protein product: CSVEKGANEKLFF.

The V and J genes are TRBV28 and TRBJ1-2; maybe TRBD1 (6 bases). Germline V gives CDR1 MDHEN, CDR2 SYDVKM. Trimming pared 4 bases from V and 8 bases from J, leaving 14 bases between. The CDR3 is 13 residues long. Here the CDR3 DNA reads TGTGCCAGCAGTTCAACCTGGACAGCCGGCTACACCTTC. It translates to CASSSTWTAGYTF.

The CDR3 DNA reads as TGCAGCGTTGAAGGACAGGGGCTGGGGGAGCAGTACTTC. Its translation is CSVEGQGLGEQYF. The chain joins TRBV29-1 to TRBJ2-7; 8 nucleotides line up with TRBD1. CDR3 size: 13 residues. The ends lost 1 base at V and 7 bases at J; junction bases unmatched: 6. Germline CDR1 is SQVTM and CDR2 is ANQGSEA.

The gene calls are TRBV2 and TRBJ2-7, with 8 bases matching TRBD1. Germline-derived CDR1 and CDR2 are SNHLY and FYNNEI. This CDR3 has 13 residues. With 7 bases clipped from V and 2 bases from J, the junction kept 4 bases outside the gene matches. Here the CDR3 reads CASKTGATYEQYF. CDR3 coding DNA: TGTGCCAGCAAGACAGGGGCCACCTACGAGCAGTACTTC.

This chain links TRBV7-9 with TRBJ2-2, with D possibly being TRBD2 (5 bases). CDR1 SEHNR and CDR2 FQNEAQ come from the germline V gene (reference sequence). V dropped 1 base and J dropped 3 bases, with 6 bases sitting between them. This CDR3 region has 14 residues. The CDR3 DNA is TGTGCCAGCAGCTTAGTCGGGGACACCGGGGAGCTGTTTTTT. Its protein product is CASSLVGDTGELFF.

The chain has TRBV5-1 and TRBJ2-1; perhaps TRBD1 as D (6 bases). The length of the CDR3 is 15 residues. V was cut by 3 bases and J by 8 bases, with 18 bases left in between. CDR1 and CDR2 from the germline V gene are SGHRS and YFSETQ. CDR3 DNA: TGCGCCAGCAGCTCCCCCAGCAGGGGCAAGGATGAGCAGTTCTTC. Encoded protein: CASSSPSRGKDEQFF.

This rearrangement joins TRBV30 to TRBJ2-5; D remains ambiguous. The ends were cut back, 0 bases at V and 2 bases at J, with 10 bases in the middle. CDR1 and CDR2 (germline): GTSNPN, SVGIG (reference sequence). The CDR3 runs 14 residues. The DNA of the CDR3 is TGTGCCTGGAGTGTAAGTGACTGGCAAGAGACCCAGTACTTC. Protein product: CAWSVSDWQETQYF. The variable domain in full, completed from reference TRBV30 and TRBJ2-5, reads SQTIHQWPATLVQPVGSPLSLECTVEGTSNPNLYWYRQAAGRGLQLLFYSVGIGQISSEVPQNLSASRPQDRQFILSSKKLLLSDSGFYLCAWSVSDWQETQYFGPGTRLLVL.

The chain links TRBV28 to TRBJ1-2, with D possibly matching TRBD1 (6 bases). CDR1 and CDR2 (germline): MDHEN, SYDVKM. V was shortened by 4 bases and J by 6 bases, with 9 bases between the two germline ends. The CDR3 is 12 residues long. The CDR3 region is CASSSQGDGYTF. The DNA of the CDR3 is TGTGCCAGCAGTTCACAGGGAGATGGCTACACCTTC.

This chain joins TRBV23-1 and TRBJ2-1; D is unclear. TRBV23-1 is given ORF status, its function remaining uncertain. V gave up 2 bases and J gave up 3 bases, with 11 bases separating them. The CDR3 extends over 15 amino acids. The CDR3 is CASSQPRPSYNEQFF. The DNA for the CDR3 is TGCGCCAGCAGTCAACCCCGGCCTAGCTACAATGAGCAGTTCTTC.

This clone was detected a few times. The chain employs TRBV29-1 and TRBJ1-1; 11 positions agree with TRBD1. Germline assignment: CDR1 SQVTM and CDR2 ANQGSEA. V was clipped by 6 bases and J by 6 bases; unmatched bases: 6. The CDR3 is 13 amino acids. CDR3 DNA: TGCAGCGTCGGGGGACAGGGGGAATCTGAAGCTTTCTTT. Its protein is CSVGGQGESEAFF.

The rearrangement uses TRBV9 and TRBJ1-1, with a tentative D call TRBD1 (6 bases). Germline lookup yields CDR1 SGDLS and CDR2 YYNGEE. The CDR3 runs to 15 residues. Trimming removed 2 bases from V and 6 bases from J, with 17 bases in between. The CDR3 DNA sequence: TGTGCCAGCAGCGTTTTAGAGACAGGCGTCGCTGAAGCTTTCTTT. The encoded protein is CASSVLETGVAEAFF.